This TCR beta chain emerged from a study of T cell changes during pregnancy in multiple sclerosis (dated by TCRdb to about 2019). As for the study more broadly: Changes in the T cell repertoire over the course of pregnancy were examined in this study in women with multiple sclerosis.

Library preparation used the immunoSEQ multiplex PCR assay. The source is immuneACCESS, and TCRdb retained only in-frame sequences with V and J called. Part of the clones is not carried over; for the studies checked, unresolved V genes explain less than half of this, and the remainder is unexplained. The sample profile shows around 50,000 clones; about 90% of them were found once. Of the sample, 0.15% to 0.2% falls within the top ten clones. As concerns this clone: What antigen it recognizes has not been identified. The input lacks base qualities; no much larger clone sits a single base away.

This TCR was recovered from a female donor in good health, enrolled as a control in a pregnancy study. This specimen consisted of CD4+ T cells from peripheral blood mononuclear cells, obtained after pregnancy.

This receptor carries the CDR3 CASTGIGANVLTF. The nucleotide sequence reads as follows: TGTGCCAGTACAGGGATTGGGGCCAACGTCCTGACTTTC. The sequence links TRBV19 to TRBJ2-6; tentative D gene TRBD1, with 5 bases matching. CDR1 and CDR2, looked up from the germline V gene (reference sequence), are LNHDA and SQIVND. Trimming at the junction amounts to 7 bases on V and 3 bases on J, and the germline ends lie 7 bases apart. The CDR3 holds 13 amino acids from the cysteine to the phenylalanine. Only the CDR3 DNA is retained, 39 bases long and in frame from the first base.